This T cell receptor (beta chain) is drawn from a study of regulatory T cells in long-lasting Graves disease (dated by TCRdb to about 2021). Study-wide context: In the newly diagnosed Graves' disease group, patients had been taking antithyroid drugs for less than 3 months. This study used TCR sequencing and RNA sequencing of peripheral blood to compare persistent Graves' disease patients against newly diagnosed Graves' disease patients. A total of about 33 samples underwent TCR sequencing, from about 13 patients with persistent Graves' disease and some 20 patients with newly diagnosed Graves' disease. The study was conducted in China and was registered as a clinical trial.

The library was obtained by multiplex PCR. For sequencing, an Illumina HiSeq 4000 was employed. CDR3 regions were amplified by Arm-PCR with iRepertoire HTBI primers to construct TCR beta libraries. PCR products were gel purified before sequencing. The source study handled its data this way. Gene usage analysis of CDR3 amino acid clonotypes relied on the 62 TRBV and more than twelve TRBJ segments identified across samples. Filtered high-quality paired reads were merged into contigs using COPE and FqMerger. BLAST was used to align contigs to IMGT TRBV, TRBD and TRBJ reference genes, and CDR3 was defined according to IMGT. Highly expanded clones were defined as clonotypes with a frequency above 0.1%. Shannon entropy served as the measure of repertoire diversity, while the Gini coefficient captured V-J evenness. A clonotype found in more than one individual was treated as public. TCRdb itself trimmed the public reads at Q25 with fastp, ran MiXCR and retained productive beta chains. Rows are unified per CDR3 protein, each entry keeping the most common DNA and genes. The V and J calls come from TCRdb's annotation, not from the publication. For this sample there are about 620,000 distinct CDR3 sequences; about 15% appear just once. The top ten constitute 15% to 20% of the sample.

There are many counts of this clonotype. Its antigen has not been determined. Base qualities are missing; no much larger clone stands one base away. The germline V gene specifies SGHTA as CDR1 and FQGNSA as CDR2. There are 14 amino acids in the CDR3, from cysteine to phenylalanine inclusive. Only the CDR3 part of the read is kept: 42 bases, read in frame from the first base. Trimming removed 2 bases from V and 9 bases from J, leaving 15 bases between the germline ends. What the time point label conveys for this sample: newly diagnosed GD, antithyroid drugs for less than 3 months. For both TCR sequencing and RNA sequencing, RNA was extracted from PBMCs using TRIzol. Graves' disease was diagnosed according to American Thyroid Association guidelines. Patients were recruited from an endocrinology department in Xi'an, China. From each patient, 7.5 to 9.5 milliliters of peripheral blood was collected into an EDTA anticoagulant tube. PBMCs were isolated by Ficoll Paque Plus density gradient separation without further T cell sorting. RNA quality was checked with an Agilent 2100 Bioanalyzer and agarose gel, and concentration with a NanoDrop 2000.

Broad study findings and their caveats: A larger number of public clonotypes was shared among persistent patients (2,741) than among newly diagnosed patients (roughly 930). Persistent disease showed preferential use of TRBV28, TRBJ1-2 and TRBJ2-5, whereas newly diagnosed disease favored TRBV20-1 and TRBJ2-1. Peripheral blood alone was examined, since thyroid tissue, which constituted the primary lesion, could not be accessed. Compared with newly diagnosed patients, persistent Graves' disease patients had lower TCR Shannon entropy and fewer highly expanded clones, which suggests clonal expansion. The small sample size was acknowledged by the authors as a limitation that may reduce accuracy. Only the TCR beta chain was sequenced and analyzed.

The same sample was also used in a study of T cells in Graves' hyperthyroidism and ophthalmopathy. The second paper states: Stable Graves' hyperthyroidism was defined as the absence of progression to ophthalmopathy over 18 months of follow-up. The hyperthyroidism patients were between 18 and 65 years old and newly diagnosed, with a disease duration of less than 2 months. The study excluded patients with uncontrolled infections, other autoimmune diseases, pregnancy or lactation. Diagnoses were based on clinical symptoms, serum thyroxine and TRAb, thyroid ultrasound and orbital computed tomography. For the first round of RT-PCR on the TCR CDR3, the HTBI primer set was used together with the Qiagen OneStep RT-PCR kit. Most expanded thyroid clonotypes (frequency above 0.001) were also found in blood, which suggests that blood repertoires may mirror thyroid immune responses. Ophthalmopathy was separated from stable hyperthyroidism by a 13 V-J signature model, with about 88% sensitivity and approximately 84% specificity obtained in cross-validation and 80%/75% obtained in testing. During validation, the model predicted progression to ophthalmopathy a median of approximately six months ahead of onset, with 70.59% sensitivity and 72.22% specificity. A discovery cohort of around 98 patients, roughly 40 with Graves' ophthalmopathy and over 55 with stable Graves' hyperthyroidism, was used to find distinguishing TCR V-J signatures. Prospective prediction of ophthalmopathy was tested in an independent validation cohort of some 19 hyperthyroidism patients and 15 to 17 patients who later progressed to ophthalmopathy. The 80 to 100 discovery patients were randomly divided into training and test sets at a 7:3 ratio. In addition, the study compared T-cell repertoires in thyroid tissue and in blood from about 6 Graves' hyperthyroidism patients. Once sampling was done, hyperthyroidism patients were given methimazole at a starting dose of 30 mg daily, whereas ophthalmopathy patients were given high-dose intravenous methylprednisolone. Libraries were constructed in a second round of multiplex PCR, after which size selection and purification were carried out. Paired-end sequencing of the libraries was performed with 100 bp reads on an Illumina HiSeq2000. SOAPnuke was used to process the raw data, throwing out any read that contained adapters or uncalled bases, had a mean Phred below 15, or lacked an exact constant-primer or identifier match. COPE v1.2.5 was used to merge the high-quality paired reads, and each unique nucleotide sequence was defined as a clonotype. MiTCR v1.1 was used to align clonotypes to the IMGT TRBV, TRBD and TRBJ reference segments. Only V-J combinations with frequency above 0.0001, covering 98% to 99.2% of repertoires, were analysed. The TCS score was defined as the ratio of F50 (clonal expansion) to E x V (chaos), calculated using BLOSUM62-based TCRdist between CDR3 peptides within each V-J. Welch's t-statistics and random forest reduced roughly 530 V-J features to roughly 13, which were used in a naive Bayes classifier (R e1071). No statistical method was used to fix the sample size in advance, and group allocation was not hidden from the investigators. TCR Vbeta CDR3 sequencing of roughly 140 peripheral blood samples (43 ophthalmopathy, 75 to 80 hyperthyroidism and roughly 17 progressor patients) is reported in the paper.

The source is a young woman with Graves disease. Donor details come from another sample of the same person, matched by shared clones. Sequencing used peripheral blood mononuclear cells (PBMCs), obtained at new diagnosis, from a patient treated with antithyroid drugs. In this chain, TRBV7-2 is recombined with TRBJ2-3; TRBD2 could be the D gene, as 6 bases match. In nucleotide form, the sequence is TGTGCCAGCAGCTTAAACGCGAGGGCGGGAACGCAGTATTTT. It encodes CASSLNARAGTQYF.